This is a list of T cell receptor beta chains from one sample in a study of blood T cell repertoires in COVID-19. This table comes from immunoSEQ multiplex PCR, and its TCRdb copy is limited to in-frame clones, with some not included. The table lists about 300,000 clones, 75% to 90% of them singletons. Sequences were obtained from peripheral blood. These receptors originate from a woman in her thirties or forties who had recovered from COVID-19. Each CDR3 is given with its conserved first and last residue. Each record gives: CDR3 length, V gene, clone size, D gene, J gene, CDR3 DNA, CDR3 protein. A D gene is named only where the DNA matches it firmly. The size of a clone is reported for some rows only, either as once, few or many, or as a class for expanded clones.

length: 13
V: TRBV5-1
size: few
D: .
J: TRBJ1-5
DNA: TGCGCCAGCAGGGCGGATAGCAATCAGCCCCAGCATTTT
CDR3: CASRADSNQPQHF

length: 14
V: TRBV30
size: .
D: .
J: TRBJ2-7
DNA: TGTGCCTGGAGTAGGTGGGCGGGGGCACGAGAGCAGTACTTC
CDR3: CAWSRWAGAREQYF

length: 15
V: TRBV7-6
size: once
D: .
J: TRBJ2-7
DNA: TGTGCCAGCAGCTTAAGCGGCGGGGGCGCGGGCGAGCAGTACTTC
CDR3: CASSLSGGGAGEQYF

length: 11
V: TRBV19
size: .
D: .
J: TRBJ1-1
DNA: TGTGCCAGTAGTATGGGGCTCGAAGCTTTCTTT
CDR3: CASSMGLEAFF

length: 12
V: TRBV30
size: once
D: .
J: TRBJ1-1
DNA: TGTGCCTGGAGTTTCGGGAACACTGAAGCTTTCTTT
CDR3: CAWSFGNTEAFF

length: 16
V: TRBV7-2
size: .
D: .
J: TRBJ2-2
DNA: TGTGCCAGCAGCTTACGACGGGTGTTCAACACCGGGGAGCTGTTTTTT
CDR3: CASSLRRVFNTGELFF

length: 12
V: TRBV7-9
size: .
D: TRBD1
J: TRBJ1-2
DNA: TGTGCCAGCACCCGGGACAGTTATGGCTACACCTTC
CDR3: CASTRDSYGYTF

length: 14
V: TRBV7-9
size: .
D: .
J: TRBJ1-1
DNA: TGTGCCAGCCGATTCCGAGGAGGGAACACTGAAGCTTTCTTT
CDR3: CASRFRGGNTEAFF

length: 14
V: TRBV18
size: .
D: .
J: TRBJ1-1
DNA: TGTGCCAGCTCACCACCCGGTCGAGGGACTGAAGCTTTCTTT
CDR3: CASSPPGRGTEAFF

length: 16
V: TRBV12-5
size: .
D: .
J: TRBJ1-4
DNA: TGTGCTAGTGGTTTGGTAGAGGGACTGGCTAATGAAAAACTGTTTTTT
CDR3: CASGLVEGLANEKLFF

length: 14
V: TRBV3-1/TRBV3-2
size: few
D: .
J: TRBJ1-2
DNA: TGTGCCAGCAAACGGGACATGAAGAGCTATGGCTACACCTTC
CDR3: CASKRDMKSYGYTF

length: 13
V: TRBV2
size: .
D: .
J: TRBJ1-1
DNA: TGTGCCAGCAGAATCCGCCCAGACACTGAAGCTTTCTTT
CDR3: CASRIRPDTEAFF

length: 13
V: TRBV5-1
size: few
D: .
J: TRBJ2-7
DNA: TGCGCCAGCAGCTTGAACAGGCCCTACGAGCAGTACTTC
CDR3: CASSLNRPYEQYF

length: 15
V: TRBV6-5
size: once
D: .
J: TRBJ2-7
DNA: TGTGCCAGCAGTTATGGCCTGGGCAGGGCCTACGAGCAGTACTTC
CDR3: CASSYGLGRAYEQYF

length: 15
V: TRBV4-2
size: .
D: .
J: TRBJ2-2
DNA: TGTGCCAGCAGCTTTTATTCTGAGGGCCCGGGGGAGCTGTTTTTT
CDR3: CASSFYSEGPGELFF

length: 14
V: TRBV19
size: few
D: TRBD1
J: TRBJ1-2
DNA: TGTGCCAGTAGTATCGACAGGGATAACTATGGCTACACCTTC
CDR3: CASSIDRDNYGYTF

length: 13
V: TRBV18
size: .
D: .
J: TRBJ1-2
DNA: TGTGCCAGCTCATCCCAGGGATCCTATGGCTACACCTTC
CDR3: CASSSQGSYGYTF

length: 13
V: TRBV20-1
size: .
D: .
J: TRBJ1-2
DNA: TGCAGTGCTAGTCAACAGGTCTTTCATGGCTACACCTTC
CDR3: CSASQQVFHGYTF

length: 16
V: TRBV5-1
size: .
D: .
J: TRBJ2-1
DNA: TGCGCCAGCAGCTTGGGGGGCAGCTCACTCTACAATGAGCAGTTCTTC
CDR3: CASSLGGSSLYNEQFF

length: 14
V: TRBV5-4
size: .
D: .
J: TRBJ1-2
DNA: TGTGCCAGCAGCCCGGGTCGCTCGAACTATGGCTACACCTTC
CDR3: CASSPGRSNYGYTF

length: 16
V: TRBV11-2
size: .
D: .
J: TRBJ2-1
DNA: TGTGCCAGCAGCCCAGATGGTGCGGGGCCTCACAATGAGCAGTTCTTC
CDR3: CASSPDGAGPHNEQFF

length: 15
V: TRBV27
size: .
D: TRBD1
J: TRBJ1-2
DNA: TGTGCCAGCAGTTTAGTGGGGACAGTAAACTATGGCTACACCTTC
CDR3: CASSLVGTVNYGYTF

length: 13
V: TRBV19
size: .
D: .
J: TRBJ2-5
DNA: TGTGCCAGTAGTATCTCCGGGTCAGAGACCCAGTACTTC
CDR3: CASSISGSETQYF

length: 14
V: TRBV18
size: .
D: .
J: TRBJ2-5
DNA: TGTGCCAGCTCACCACCGACTCAGCAAGAGACCCAGTACTTC
CDR3: CASSPPTQQETQYF

length: 14
V: TRBV7-9
size: .
D: TRBD1
J: TRBJ1-2
DNA: TGTGCCAGCAGCGTGACCCGACAGGGTGAAGACTACACCTTC
CDR3: CASSVTRQGEDYTF

length: 15
V: TRBV7-2
size: once
D: .
J: TRBJ1-4
DNA: TGTGCCAGCAGCTTAGACAGTGCAACTAATGAAAAACTGTTTTTT
CDR3: CASSLDSATNEKLFF

length: 19
V: TRBV13
size: .
D: TRBD1
J: TRBJ1-3
DNA: TGTGCCAGCAGCTTAGTGCCCATCCTTGGGGACAGCTCAGGAAACACCATATATTTT
CDR3: CASSLVPILGDSSGNTIYF

length: 15
V: TRBV7-8
size: .
D: .
J: TRBJ1-2
DNA: TGTGCCAGCAGCCCCTGGACAGAACAACTATATGGCTACACCTTC
CDR3: CASSPWTEQLYGYTF

length: 15
V: TRBV2
size: few
D: .
J: TRBJ2-7
DNA: TGTGCCAGCAGACAAGACATCCAGAGCTCCTACGAGCAGTACTTC
CDR3: CASRQDIQSSYEQYF

length: 14
V: TRBV30
size: .
D: TRBD2
J: TRBJ2-3
DNA: TGTGCCCTCCAGCGGGGCCCTGCGGGAGATACGCAGTATTTT
CDR3: CALQRGPAGDTQYF

length: 13
V: TRBV19
size: .
D: .
J: TRBJ1-2
DNA: TGTGCCAGTGGTAGGGGCGGTAACTATGGCTACACCTTC
CDR3: CASGRGGNYGYTF

length: 16
V: TRBV19
size: once
D: TRBD1
J: TRBJ2-4
DNA: TGTGCCAGTACCCCCCCGGGACAGGGTACCAAAAACATTCAGTACTTC
CDR3: CASTPPGQGTKNIQYF

length: 15
V: TRBV5-6
size: .
D: TRBD2
J: TRBJ2-7
DNA: TGTGCCAGCAGCGGGATAGCGGGAAACTCCTACGAGCAGTACTTC
CDR3: CASSGIAGNSYEQYF

length: 14
V: TRBV30
size: .
D: TRBD1
J: TRBJ1-1
DNA: TGTGCCTGGAGCCGACAGGGAAGAGGGGCTGAAGCTTTCTTT
CDR3: CAWSRQGRGAEAFF

length: 15
V: TRBV19
size: once
D: TRBD1
J: TRBJ1-5
DNA: TGTGCCAGTAGGACAGGGTCGGGGGCTGGTCAGCCCCAGCATTTT
CDR3: CASRTGSGAGQPQHF

length: 14
V: TRBV28
size: .
D: TRBD2
J: TRBJ2-5
DNA: TGTGCCAGCAGTTTCCGGGGGACTAGCCACCCGGGGGACTTC
CDR3: CASSFRGTSHPGDF

length: 14
V: TRBV9
size: once
D: .
J: TRBJ2-3
DNA: TGTGCCAGCAGCGTACGCAGGGGCGCGGATACGCAGTATTTT
CDR3: CASSVRRGADTQYF

length: 15
V: TRBV18
size: .
D: TRBD1
J: TRBJ2-1
DNA: TGTGCCAGCTCACCGTATCAGGGACAGCTCAATGAGCAGTTCTTC
CDR3: CASSPYQGQLNEQFF

length: 14
V: TRBV5-6
size: .
D: .
J: TRBJ2-7
DNA: TGTGCCAGCAGCTTGGGGGAGACCCAATACGAGCAGTACTTC
CDR3: CASSLGETQYEQYF

length: 15
V: TRBV13
size: .
D: TRBD2
J: TRBJ2-5
DNA: TGTGCCAGCAGCTTCCCTAGCGGAGGCCAAGAGACCCAGTACTTC
CDR3: CASSFPSGGQETQYF

length: 14
V: TRBV14
size: .
D: TRBD1
J: TRBJ1-6
DNA: TGTGCCAGCAGGGGGACAGGGCTTAATTCACCCCTCCACTTT
CDR3: CASRGTGLNSPLHF

length: 13
V: TRBV10-3
size: .
D: .
J: TRBJ2-1
DNA: TGTGCCATCAGTGAGGGCGCGGCTAGTGAGCAGTTCTTC
CDR3: CAISEGAASEQFF

length: 18
V: TRBV11-3
size: .
D: TRBD2
J: TRBJ2-3
DNA: TGTGCCAGCAGCAAGGGACTAGCGGGGGACGCTAGCACAGATACGCAGTATTTT
CDR3: CASSKGLAGDASTDTQYF

length: 15
V: TRBV2
size: .
D: .
J: TRBJ2-3
DNA: TGTGCCAGCAGTGGGTGGGGGGGCGCCGCAGATACGCAGTATTTT
CDR3: CASSGWGGAADTQYF

length: 16
V: TRBV4-3
size: once
D: .
J: TRBJ2-7
DNA: TGCGCCAGCAGCCAAGATACGCGTTCAGGGTCCTACGAGCAGTACTTC
CDR3: CASSQDTRSGSYEQYF

length: 15
V: TRBV3-1/TRBV3-2
size: .
D: .
J: TRBJ1-2
DNA: TGTGCCAGCAGCTTGGGGGCGGCGAGTAACTATGGCTACACCTTC
CDR3: CASSLGAASNYGYTF

length: 18
V: TRBV18
size: .
D: .
J: TRBJ1-2
DNA: TGTGCCAGCTCACCACGGGGAGGGTCCTACCCTCTCCTCTATGGCTACACCTTC
CDR3: CASSPRGGSYPLLYGYTF